The clone carrying this TCR beta chain has more than one count but fewer than ten. No antigen is known for it. The CDR3 is 13 amino acids. Trimming shortened V by 1 base and J by 5 bases, and 9 bases separated the two germline ends. CDR1 is SGHKS, CDR2 YYEKEE, per germline (reference sequence). These data are taken from a study of T cell responses to AZD1222 COVID-19 vaccine. Regarding the study as a whole: In a largely white British group with more females than males, clonal diversity was possibly underestimated. Dominant CD4 TCR responses targeted spike regions 160-218 and 743-854.

Second doses were pooled across both intervals (about 4 or about 12 weeks). Profiling relied on immunoSEQ multiplex PCR, and the TCRdb table lists in-frame clones only, not all of them. In the table there are more than 120,000 clones, almost 90% of which are singletons. The source was peripheral blood, collected 28 days after the second AZD1222 dose. The chain recombines TRBV5-5 with TRBJ1-1; D not resolved. The receptor comes from an adult who received the AZD1222 COVID-19 vaccine. CDR3 coding DNA: TGTGCCAGCAGCTTGTTTGGTGGGACTGAAGCTTTCTTT. Amino acid sequence: CASSLFGGTEAFF.